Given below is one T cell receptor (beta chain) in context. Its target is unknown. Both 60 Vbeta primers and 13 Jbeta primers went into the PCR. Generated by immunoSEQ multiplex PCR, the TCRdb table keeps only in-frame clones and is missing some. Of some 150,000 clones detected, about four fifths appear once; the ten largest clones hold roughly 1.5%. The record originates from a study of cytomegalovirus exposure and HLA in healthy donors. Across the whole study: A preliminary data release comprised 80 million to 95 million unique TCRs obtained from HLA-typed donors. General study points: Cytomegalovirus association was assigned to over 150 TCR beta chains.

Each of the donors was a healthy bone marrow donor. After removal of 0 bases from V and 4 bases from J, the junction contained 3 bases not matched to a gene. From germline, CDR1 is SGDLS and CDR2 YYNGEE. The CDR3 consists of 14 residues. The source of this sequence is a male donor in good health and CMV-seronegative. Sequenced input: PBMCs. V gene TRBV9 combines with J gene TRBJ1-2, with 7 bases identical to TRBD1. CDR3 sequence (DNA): TGTGCCAGCAGCGTAGCCGGGACAGCCTATGGCTACACCTTC. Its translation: CASSVAGTAYGYTF.